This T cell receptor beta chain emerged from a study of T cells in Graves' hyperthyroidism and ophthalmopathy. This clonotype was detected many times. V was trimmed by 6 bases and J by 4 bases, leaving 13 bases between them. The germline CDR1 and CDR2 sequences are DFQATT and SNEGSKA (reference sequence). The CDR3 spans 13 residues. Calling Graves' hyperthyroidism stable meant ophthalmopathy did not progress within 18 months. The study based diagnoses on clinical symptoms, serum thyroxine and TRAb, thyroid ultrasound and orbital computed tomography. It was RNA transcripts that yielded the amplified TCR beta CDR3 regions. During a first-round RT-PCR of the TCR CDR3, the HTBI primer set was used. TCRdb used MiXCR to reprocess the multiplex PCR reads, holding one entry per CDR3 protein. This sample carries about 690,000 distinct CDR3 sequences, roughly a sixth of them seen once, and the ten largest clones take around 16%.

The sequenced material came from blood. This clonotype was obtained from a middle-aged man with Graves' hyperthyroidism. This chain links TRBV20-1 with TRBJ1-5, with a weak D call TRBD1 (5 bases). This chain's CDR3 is CSAAGWENQPQHF. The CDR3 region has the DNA TGCAGTGCCGCAGGGTGGGAGAATCAGCCCCAGCATTTT.